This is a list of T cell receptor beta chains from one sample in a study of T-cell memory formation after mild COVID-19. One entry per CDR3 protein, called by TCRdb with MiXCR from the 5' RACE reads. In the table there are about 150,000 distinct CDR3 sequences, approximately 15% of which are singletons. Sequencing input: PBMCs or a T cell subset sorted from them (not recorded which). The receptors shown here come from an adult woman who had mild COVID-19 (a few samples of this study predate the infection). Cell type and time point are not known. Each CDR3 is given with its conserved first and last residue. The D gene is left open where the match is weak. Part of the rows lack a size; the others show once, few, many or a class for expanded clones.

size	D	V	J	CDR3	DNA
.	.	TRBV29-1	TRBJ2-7	CSVVSEWDTYEQYF	TGCAGCGTTGTGTCCGAGTGGGATACCTACGAGCAGTACTTC
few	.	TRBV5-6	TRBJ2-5	CASSLDRLQTQYF	TGTGCCAGCAGCTTGGACAGGCTGCAGACCCAGTACTTC
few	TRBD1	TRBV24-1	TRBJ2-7	CATSESGGAKQQEQYF	TGTGCCACCAGTGAGTCAGGGGGCGCGAAACAACAAGAGCAGTACTTC
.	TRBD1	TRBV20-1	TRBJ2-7	CSVTGGYEQYF	TGCAGTGTTACAGGGGGCTACGAGCAGTACTTC
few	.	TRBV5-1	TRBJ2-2	CASSREGSPGELFF	TGCGCCAGCAGCCGCGAGGGAAGTCCCGGGGAGCTGTTTTTT
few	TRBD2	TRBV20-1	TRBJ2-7	CSAPGLAGSSSYEQYF	TGCAGTGCCCCGGGACTAGCGGGAAGTTCCTCCTACGAGCAGTACTTC
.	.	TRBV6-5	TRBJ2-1	CASRRTLDIYNEQFF	TGTGCCAGCAGACGAACCCTGGACATTTACAATGAGCAGTTCTTC
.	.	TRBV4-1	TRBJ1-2	CASSQRGKKDGYTF	TGCGCCAGCAGCCAGAGGGGAAAGAAGGATGGCTACACCTTC
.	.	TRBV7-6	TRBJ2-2	CASSWLGSGTNTGELFF	TGTGCCAGCAGCTGGCTAGGGAGCGGCACGAACACCGGGGAGCTGTTTTTT
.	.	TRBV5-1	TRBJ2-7	CASSLGDYSYEQYF	TGCGCCAGCAGCTTGGGGGATTACTCCTACGAGCAGTACTTC
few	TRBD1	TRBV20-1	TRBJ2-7	CSARDFIRDRGHEQYF	TGCAGTGCTAGAGATTTTATTAGGGACAGGGGCCACGAGCAGTACTTC
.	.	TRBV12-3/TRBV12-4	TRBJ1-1	CASPPRGRPTEAFF	TGTGCCAGCCCTCCCCGGGGGAGACCTACTGAAGCTTTCTTT
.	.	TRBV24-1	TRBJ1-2	CATSDAGTDGYTF	TGTGCCACCAGTGATGCCGGGACGGATGGCTACACCTTC
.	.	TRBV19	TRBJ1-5	CASSIIDMGSNQPQHF	TGTGCCAGTAGTATAATCGATATGGGGAGCAATCAGCCCCAGCATTTT
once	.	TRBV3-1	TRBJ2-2	CASSQGVELFF	TGTGCCAGCAGCCAGGGGGTGGAGCTGTTTTTT
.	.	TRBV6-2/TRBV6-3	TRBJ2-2	CASSYTGSATGELFF	TGTGCCAGCAGTTACACAGGGTCCGCCACCGGGGAGCTGTTTTTT
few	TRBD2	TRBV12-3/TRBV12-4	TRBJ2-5	CASSPYPPGLAETQYF	TGTGCCAGCAGTCCATATCCCCCGGGACTAGCGGAGACCCAGTACTTC
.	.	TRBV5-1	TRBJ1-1	CASSAGQITEAFF	TGCGCCAGCTCTGCCGGACAGATCACTGAAGCTTTCTTT
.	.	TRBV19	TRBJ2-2	CASSTRGDTGELFF	TGTGCCAGTAGTACCAGGGGCGACACCGGGGAGCTGTTTTTT
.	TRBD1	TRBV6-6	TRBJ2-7	CASSQGQGASYEQYF	TGTGCCAGCAGTCAAGGACAGGGGGCGAGCTACGAGCAGTACTTC
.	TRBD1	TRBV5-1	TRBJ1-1	CASSQTTGLMNTEAFF	TGCGCCAGCAGCCAAACGACAGGGTTGATGAACACTGAAGCTTTCTTT
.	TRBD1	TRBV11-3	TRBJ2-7	CASSDRDRPYEQYF	TGTGCCAGCAGCGATCGGGACAGGCCCTACGAGCAGTACTTC
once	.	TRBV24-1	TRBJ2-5	CATGSDRNQETQYF	TGTGCCACCGGGTCCGACAGAAATCAAGAGACCCAGTACTTC
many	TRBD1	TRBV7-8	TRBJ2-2	CASSRGQAGELFF	TGTGCCAGCAGCAGGGGACAGGCTGGGGAGCTGTTTTTT
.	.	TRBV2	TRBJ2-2	CASRKGSTGELFF	TGTGCCAGCAGGAAAGGGAGCACCGGGGAGCTGTTTTTT
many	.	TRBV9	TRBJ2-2	CASSLQDWGRWTGELFF	TGTGCCAGCAGCCTCCAAGATTGGGGGAGGTGGACCGGGGAGCTGTTTTTT
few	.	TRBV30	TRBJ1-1	CAWSGTARLAEAFF	TGTGCCTGGAGTGGGACAGCTCGCCTGGCTGAAGCTTTCTTT
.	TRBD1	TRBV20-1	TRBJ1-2	CSAGQGATGYTF	TGCAGTGCCGGACAGGGGGCAACTGGCTACACCTTC
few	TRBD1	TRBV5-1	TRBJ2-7	CASSMGQSTYEQYF	TGCGCCAGCAGCATGGGACAGTCGACCTACGAGCAGTACTTC
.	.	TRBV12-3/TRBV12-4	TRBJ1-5	CASSYRAQQPQHF	TGTGCCAGCAGCTACAGGGCTCAACAGCCCCAGCATTTT
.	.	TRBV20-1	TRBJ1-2	CSAPNYGYTF	TGCAGTGCCCCTAACTATGGCTACACCTTC
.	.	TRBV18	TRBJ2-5	CASSPPGVRSWVETQYF	TGTGCCAGCTCACCACCGGGTGTGAGGAGTTGGGTGGAGACCCAGTACTTC
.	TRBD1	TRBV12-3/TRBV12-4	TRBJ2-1	CASSKRTGGGLSGSPNEQFF	TGTGCCAGCAGTAAAAGGACAGGGGGCGGTCTTAGCGGGAGTCCGAATGAGCAGTTCTTC
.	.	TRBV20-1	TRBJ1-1	CSARENPEAFF	TGCAGTGCTAGAGAGAATCCCGAAGCTTTCTTT
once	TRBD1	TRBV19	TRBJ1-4	CASLELGQKEKLFF	TGTGCCAGTCTCGAACTGGGACAGAAAGAAAAACTGTTTTTT
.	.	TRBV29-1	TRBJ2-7	CSVPDGGEQYF	TGCAGCGTCCCCGATGGGGGCGAGCAGTACTTC
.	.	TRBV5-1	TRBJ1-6	CASSLAGGMNNSPLHF	TGCGCCAGCAGCTTGGCCGGGGGGATGAATAATTCACCCCTCCACTTT
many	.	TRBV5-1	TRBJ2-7	CASSLGQRLSYEQYF	TGCGCCAGCAGCCTAGGACAGAGACTTTCCTACGAGCAGTACTTC
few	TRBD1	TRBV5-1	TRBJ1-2	CASSSGQGHGYTF	TGCGCCAGCAGCTCAGGACAGGGGCATGGCTACACCTTC
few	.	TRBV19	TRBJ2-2	CASSITDRPTGELFF	TGTGCCAGTAGTATAACGGACAGACCCACCGGGGAGCTGTTTTTT
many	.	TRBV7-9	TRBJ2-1	CASSPPGYNEQFF	TGTGCCAGCAGCCCGCCGGGGTACAATGAGCAGTTCTTC